This T cell receptor (beta chain) was identified during a study of blood T cell repertoires in COVID-19. On the study more broadly: Material from acute and convalescent COVID-19 was sourced from the United States, Italy and Spain. Sources were T cells, B-cell-depleted T cells, or PBMCs; the material itself was cDNA or gDNA.

TCRdb keeps only in-frame clones here, not all; method: immunoSEQ multiplex PCR. The sample contains 210,000 or so clones, approximately 84% of which appear only once. V was shortened by 10 bases and J by 8 bases, with 11 bases between the two germline ends. Looked up from germline, CDR1 is LNHDA and CDR2 is SQIVND (reference sequence). The CDR3 is 10 amino acids. The clonotype comes from a woman in her 70s with active or convalescent COVID-19. Sequencing was performed on peripheral blood. The chain has TRBV19 and TRBJ1-1; TRBD1 might be the D (5 bases). The DNA for the CDR3 is TGTGCCACCGGGGGAAGCGAAGCTTTCTTT. Protein sequence: CATGGSEAFF.